The clone carrying this TCR beta chain is a singleton in its sample. As yet, its antigen is unknown. Treatment indicated: oral pan-JAK inhibitor, 5-10 mg twice daily. Following RNA extraction, reverse transcription yielded cDNA that acted as the sequencing template. Sequenced by immunoSEQ multiplex PCR; TCRdb stores in-frame clones only, minus some. The sample consists of about 190,000 clones, around 58% of them appearing once. These data come from a study of CD8+ T cells in alopecia areata. As for the study in general: In an open-label trial, patients got 5 to 10 mg tofacitinib twice daily.

The germline gives CDR1 SGDLS, CDR2 YYNGEE. CDR3 length equals 17 residues. V trimming: 1 base; J trimming: 2 bases; junction bases outside the gene matches: 11. General study findings and limits: Scalp clonality, along with expanded CD8+ clones among the top 100, was significantly decreased by tofacitinib.

V gene TRBV9 combines with J gene TRBJ1-1; 7 positions match TRBD1. The sample in question was CD8+ T cells sorted from blood, obtained at week 24, from a patient treated with tofacitinib. The TCR originated in a human donor with alopecia areata. The CDR3 reads CASSVPFLGGENTEAFF. CDR3 coding DNA: TGTGCCAGCAGCGTACCCTTCCTAGGGGGCGAAAACACTGAAGCTTTCTTT.